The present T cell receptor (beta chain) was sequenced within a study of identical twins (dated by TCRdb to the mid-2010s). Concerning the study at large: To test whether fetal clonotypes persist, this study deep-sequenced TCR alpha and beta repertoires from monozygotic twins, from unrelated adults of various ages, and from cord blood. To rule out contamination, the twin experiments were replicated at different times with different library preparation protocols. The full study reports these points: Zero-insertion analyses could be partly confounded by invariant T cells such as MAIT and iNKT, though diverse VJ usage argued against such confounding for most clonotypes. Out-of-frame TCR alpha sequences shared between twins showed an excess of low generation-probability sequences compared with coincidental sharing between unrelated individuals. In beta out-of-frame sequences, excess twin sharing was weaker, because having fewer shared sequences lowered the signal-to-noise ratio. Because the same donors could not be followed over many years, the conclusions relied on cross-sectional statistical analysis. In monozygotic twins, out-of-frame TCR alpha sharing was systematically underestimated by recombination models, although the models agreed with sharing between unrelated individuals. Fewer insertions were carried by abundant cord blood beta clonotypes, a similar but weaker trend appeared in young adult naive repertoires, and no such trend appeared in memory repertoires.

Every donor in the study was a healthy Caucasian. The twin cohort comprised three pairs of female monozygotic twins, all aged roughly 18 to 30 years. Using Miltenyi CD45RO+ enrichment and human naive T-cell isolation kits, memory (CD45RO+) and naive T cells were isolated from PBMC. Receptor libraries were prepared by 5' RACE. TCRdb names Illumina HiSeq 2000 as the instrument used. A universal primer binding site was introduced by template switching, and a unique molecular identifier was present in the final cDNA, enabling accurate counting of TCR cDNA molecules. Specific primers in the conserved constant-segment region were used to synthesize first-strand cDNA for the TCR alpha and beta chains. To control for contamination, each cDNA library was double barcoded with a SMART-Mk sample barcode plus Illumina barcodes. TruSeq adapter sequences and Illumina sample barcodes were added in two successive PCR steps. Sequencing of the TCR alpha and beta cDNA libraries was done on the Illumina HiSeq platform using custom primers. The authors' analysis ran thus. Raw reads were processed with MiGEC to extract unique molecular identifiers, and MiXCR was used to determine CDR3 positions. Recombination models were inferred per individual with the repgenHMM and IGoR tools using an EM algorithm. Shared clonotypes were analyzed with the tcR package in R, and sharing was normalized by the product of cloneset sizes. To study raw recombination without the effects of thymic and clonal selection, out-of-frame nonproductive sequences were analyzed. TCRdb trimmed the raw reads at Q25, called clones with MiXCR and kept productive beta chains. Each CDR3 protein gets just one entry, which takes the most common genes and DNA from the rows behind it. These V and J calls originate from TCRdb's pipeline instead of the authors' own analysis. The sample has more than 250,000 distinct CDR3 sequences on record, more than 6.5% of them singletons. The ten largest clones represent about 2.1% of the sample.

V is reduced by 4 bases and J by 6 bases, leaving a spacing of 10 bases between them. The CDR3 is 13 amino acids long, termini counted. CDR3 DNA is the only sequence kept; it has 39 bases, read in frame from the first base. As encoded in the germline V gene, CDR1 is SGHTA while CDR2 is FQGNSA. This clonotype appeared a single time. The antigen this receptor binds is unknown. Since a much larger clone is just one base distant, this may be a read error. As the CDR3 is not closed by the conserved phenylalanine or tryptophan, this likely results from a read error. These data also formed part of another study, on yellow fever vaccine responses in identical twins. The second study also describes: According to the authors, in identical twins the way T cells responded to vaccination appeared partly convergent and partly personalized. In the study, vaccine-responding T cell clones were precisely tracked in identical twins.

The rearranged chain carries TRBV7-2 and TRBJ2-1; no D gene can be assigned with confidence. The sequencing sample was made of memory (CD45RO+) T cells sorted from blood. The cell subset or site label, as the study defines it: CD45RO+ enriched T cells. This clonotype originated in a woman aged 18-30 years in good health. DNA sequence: TGTGCCAGCAGCTCGAGTTGGGGCAATGAGCAGTTCTTA. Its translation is CASSSSWGNEQFL.